The source of this T cell receptor (beta chain) is a study of Ad26.COV2.S vaccination and SARS-CoV-2 variants. As for treatment: some 19 received Ad26.COV2.S at low or high dose, single or two shots; about 5 received placebo; per-sample allocation not given. Vaccine and placebo recipients were sampled on day 63 after the first injection. It was Wuhan-strain SARS-CoV-2 spike that the Ad26 vaccine vector expressed. Trimming pared 1 base from V and 0 bases from J, leaving 16 bases between. Germline CDR1 reads LGHDT; CDR2 reads YNNKEL (reference sequence). This CDR3 has 18 residues. Method: immunoSEQ multiplex PCR; TCRdb's copy keeps in-frame clones and lacks some. The top ten hold roughly 1.5% of the sample, which has about 680,000 clones, 89% seen once.

This specimen consisted of peripheral blood, obtained in a trial of Ad26.COV2.S vaccine versus placebo. The chain is built from TRBV3-1 (or the pseudogene TRBV3-2) and TRBJ2-1, with D unclear. This TCR was recovered from a person between 18 and 65 years old who received the Ad26.COV2.S COVID-19 vaccine or a placebo. The CDR3 reads CASSQGDTLKSSYNEQFF. CDR3 nucleotides: TGTGCCAGCAGCCAAGGCGACACTTTGAAAAGCTCCTACAATGAGCAGTTCTTC.